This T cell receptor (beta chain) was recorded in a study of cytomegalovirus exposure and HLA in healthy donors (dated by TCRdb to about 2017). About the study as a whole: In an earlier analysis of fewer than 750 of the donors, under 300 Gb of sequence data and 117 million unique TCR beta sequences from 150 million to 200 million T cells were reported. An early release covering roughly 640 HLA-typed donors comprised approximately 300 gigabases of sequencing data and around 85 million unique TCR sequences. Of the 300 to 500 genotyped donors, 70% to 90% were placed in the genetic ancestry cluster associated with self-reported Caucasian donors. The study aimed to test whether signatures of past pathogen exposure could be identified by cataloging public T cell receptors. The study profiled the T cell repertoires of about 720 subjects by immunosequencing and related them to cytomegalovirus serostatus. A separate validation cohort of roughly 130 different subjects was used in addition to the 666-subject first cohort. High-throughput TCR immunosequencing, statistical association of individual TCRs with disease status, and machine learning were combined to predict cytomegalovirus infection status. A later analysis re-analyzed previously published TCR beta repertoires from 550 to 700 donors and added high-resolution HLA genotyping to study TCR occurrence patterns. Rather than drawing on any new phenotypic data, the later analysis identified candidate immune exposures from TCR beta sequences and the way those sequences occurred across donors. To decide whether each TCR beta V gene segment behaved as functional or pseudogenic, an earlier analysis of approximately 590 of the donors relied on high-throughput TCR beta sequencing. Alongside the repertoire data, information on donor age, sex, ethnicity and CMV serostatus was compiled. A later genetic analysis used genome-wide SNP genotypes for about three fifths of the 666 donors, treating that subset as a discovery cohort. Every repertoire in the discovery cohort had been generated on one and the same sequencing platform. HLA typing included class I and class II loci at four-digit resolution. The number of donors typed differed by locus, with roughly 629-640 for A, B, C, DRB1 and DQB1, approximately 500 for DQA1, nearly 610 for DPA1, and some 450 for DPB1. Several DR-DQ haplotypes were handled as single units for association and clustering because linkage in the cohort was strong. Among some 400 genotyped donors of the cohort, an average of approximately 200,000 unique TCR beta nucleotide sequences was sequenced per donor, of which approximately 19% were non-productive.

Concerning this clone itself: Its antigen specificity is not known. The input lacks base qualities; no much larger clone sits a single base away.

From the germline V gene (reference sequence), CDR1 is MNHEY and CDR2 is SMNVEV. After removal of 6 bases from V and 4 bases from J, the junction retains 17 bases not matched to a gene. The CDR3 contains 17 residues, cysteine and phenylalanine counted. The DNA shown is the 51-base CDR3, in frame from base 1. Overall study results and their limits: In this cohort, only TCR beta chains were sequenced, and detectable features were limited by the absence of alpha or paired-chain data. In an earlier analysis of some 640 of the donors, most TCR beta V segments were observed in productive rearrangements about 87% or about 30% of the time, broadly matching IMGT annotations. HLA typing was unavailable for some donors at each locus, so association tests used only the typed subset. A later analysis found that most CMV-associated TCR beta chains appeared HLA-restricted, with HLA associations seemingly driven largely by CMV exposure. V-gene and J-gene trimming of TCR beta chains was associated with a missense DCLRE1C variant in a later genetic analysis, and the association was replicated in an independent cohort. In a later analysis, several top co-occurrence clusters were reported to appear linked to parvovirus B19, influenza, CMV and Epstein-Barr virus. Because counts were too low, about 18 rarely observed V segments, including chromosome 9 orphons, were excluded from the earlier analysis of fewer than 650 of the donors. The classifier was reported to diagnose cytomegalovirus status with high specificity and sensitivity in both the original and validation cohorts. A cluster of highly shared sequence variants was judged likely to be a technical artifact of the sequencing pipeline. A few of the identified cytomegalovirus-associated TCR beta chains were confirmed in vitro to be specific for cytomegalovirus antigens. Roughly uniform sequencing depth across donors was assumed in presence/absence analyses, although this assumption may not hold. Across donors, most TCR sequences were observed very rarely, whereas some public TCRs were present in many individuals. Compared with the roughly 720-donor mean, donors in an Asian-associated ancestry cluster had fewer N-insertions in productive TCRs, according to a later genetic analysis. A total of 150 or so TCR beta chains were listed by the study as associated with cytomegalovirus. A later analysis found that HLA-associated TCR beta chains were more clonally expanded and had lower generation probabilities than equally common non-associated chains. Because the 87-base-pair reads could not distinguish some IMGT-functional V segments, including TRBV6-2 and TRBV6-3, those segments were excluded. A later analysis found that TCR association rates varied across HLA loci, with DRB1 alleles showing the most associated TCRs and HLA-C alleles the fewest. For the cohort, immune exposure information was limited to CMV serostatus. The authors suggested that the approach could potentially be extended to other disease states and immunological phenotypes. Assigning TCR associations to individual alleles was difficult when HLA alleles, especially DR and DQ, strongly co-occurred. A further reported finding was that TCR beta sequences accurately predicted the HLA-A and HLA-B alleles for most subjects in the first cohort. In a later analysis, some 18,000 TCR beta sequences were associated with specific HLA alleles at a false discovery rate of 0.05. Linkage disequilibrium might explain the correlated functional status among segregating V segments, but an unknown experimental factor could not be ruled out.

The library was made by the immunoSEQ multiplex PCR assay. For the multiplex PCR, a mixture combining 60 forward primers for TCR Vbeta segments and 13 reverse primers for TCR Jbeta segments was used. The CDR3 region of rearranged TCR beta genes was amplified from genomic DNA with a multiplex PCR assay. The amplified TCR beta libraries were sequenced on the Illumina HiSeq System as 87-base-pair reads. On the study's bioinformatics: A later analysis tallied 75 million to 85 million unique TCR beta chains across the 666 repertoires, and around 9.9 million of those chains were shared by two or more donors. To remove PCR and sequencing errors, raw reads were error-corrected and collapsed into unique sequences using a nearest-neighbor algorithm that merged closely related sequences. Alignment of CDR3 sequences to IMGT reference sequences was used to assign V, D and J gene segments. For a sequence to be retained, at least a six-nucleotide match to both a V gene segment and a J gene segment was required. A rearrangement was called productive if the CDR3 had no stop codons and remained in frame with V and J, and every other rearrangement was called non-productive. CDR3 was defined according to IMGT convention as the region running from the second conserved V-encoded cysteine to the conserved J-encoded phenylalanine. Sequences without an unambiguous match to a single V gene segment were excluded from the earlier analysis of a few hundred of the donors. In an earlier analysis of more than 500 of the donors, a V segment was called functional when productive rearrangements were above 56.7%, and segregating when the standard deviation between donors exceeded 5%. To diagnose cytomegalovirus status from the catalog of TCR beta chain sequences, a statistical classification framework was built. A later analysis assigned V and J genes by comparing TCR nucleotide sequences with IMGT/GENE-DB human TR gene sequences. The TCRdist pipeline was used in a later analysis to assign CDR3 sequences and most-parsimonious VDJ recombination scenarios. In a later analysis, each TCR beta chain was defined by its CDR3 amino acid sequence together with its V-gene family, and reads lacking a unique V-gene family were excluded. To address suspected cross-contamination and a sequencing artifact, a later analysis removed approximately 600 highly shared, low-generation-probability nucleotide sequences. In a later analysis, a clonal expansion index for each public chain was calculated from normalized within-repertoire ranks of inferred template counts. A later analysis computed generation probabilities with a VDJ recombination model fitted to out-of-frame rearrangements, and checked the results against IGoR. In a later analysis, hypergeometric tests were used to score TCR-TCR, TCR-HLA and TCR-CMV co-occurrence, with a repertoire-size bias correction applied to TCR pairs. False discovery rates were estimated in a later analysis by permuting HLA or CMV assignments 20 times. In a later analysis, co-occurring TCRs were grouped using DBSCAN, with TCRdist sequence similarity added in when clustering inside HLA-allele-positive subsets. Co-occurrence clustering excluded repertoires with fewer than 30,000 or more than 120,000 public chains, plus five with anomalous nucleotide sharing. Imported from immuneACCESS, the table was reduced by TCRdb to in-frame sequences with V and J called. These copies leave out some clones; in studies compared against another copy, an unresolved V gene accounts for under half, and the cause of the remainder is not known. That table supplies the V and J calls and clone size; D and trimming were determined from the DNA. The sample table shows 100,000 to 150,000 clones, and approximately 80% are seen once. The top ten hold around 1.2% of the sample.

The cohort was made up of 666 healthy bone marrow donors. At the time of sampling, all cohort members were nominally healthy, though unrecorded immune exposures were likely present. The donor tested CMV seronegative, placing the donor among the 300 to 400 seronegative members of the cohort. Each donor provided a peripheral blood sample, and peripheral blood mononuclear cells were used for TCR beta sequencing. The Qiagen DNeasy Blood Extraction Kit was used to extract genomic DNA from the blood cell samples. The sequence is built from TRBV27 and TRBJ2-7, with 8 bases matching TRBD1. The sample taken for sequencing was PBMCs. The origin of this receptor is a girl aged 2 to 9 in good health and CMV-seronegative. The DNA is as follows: TGTGCCAGCAGCCCTGGGGAGGACAGGGTCATCCCTTACGAGCAGTACTTC. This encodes CASSPGEDRVIPYEQYF.